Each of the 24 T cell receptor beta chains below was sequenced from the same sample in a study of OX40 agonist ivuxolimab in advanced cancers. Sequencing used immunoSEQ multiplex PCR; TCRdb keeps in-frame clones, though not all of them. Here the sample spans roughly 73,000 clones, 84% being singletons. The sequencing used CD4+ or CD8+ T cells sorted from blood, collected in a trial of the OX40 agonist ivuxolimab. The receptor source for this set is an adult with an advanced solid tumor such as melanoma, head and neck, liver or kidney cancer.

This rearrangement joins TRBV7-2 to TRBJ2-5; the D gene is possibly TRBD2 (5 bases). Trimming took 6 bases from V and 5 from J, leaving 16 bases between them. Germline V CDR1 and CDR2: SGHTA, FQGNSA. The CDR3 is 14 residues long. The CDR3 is CASSPAGVRETQYF. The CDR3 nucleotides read TGTGCCAGCAGTCCAGCCGGGGTTAGGGAGACCCAGTACTTC. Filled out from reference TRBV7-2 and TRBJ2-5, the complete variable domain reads GAGVSQSPSNKVTEKGKDVELRCDPISGHTALYWYRQSLGQGLEFLIYFQGNSAPDKSGLPSDRFSAERTGGSVSTLTIQRTQQEDSAVYLCASSPAGVRETQYFGPGTRLLVL.

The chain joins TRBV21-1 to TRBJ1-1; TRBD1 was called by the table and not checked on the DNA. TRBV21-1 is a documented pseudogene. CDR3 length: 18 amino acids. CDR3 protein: CASSKGQGHAGDRVEAFF. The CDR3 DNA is TGTGCCAGCAGCAAAGGGCAGGGCCACGCAGGGGATAGGGTTGAAGCTTTCTTT.

CDR3 in DNA: TGTGCCTGGAGTGTCGGGACATCACGACCTGGGGCCAACGTCCTGACTTTC. This sequence encodes CAWSVGTSRPGANVLTF. The V call is TRBV30, the J call TRBJ2-6, with D maybe TRBD1 (6 bases). V was pared by 0 bases and J by 2 bases, with 14 bases between. The CDR3 loop spans 17 amino acids. Germline values: CDR1 GTSNPN, CDR2 SVGIG (reference sequence).

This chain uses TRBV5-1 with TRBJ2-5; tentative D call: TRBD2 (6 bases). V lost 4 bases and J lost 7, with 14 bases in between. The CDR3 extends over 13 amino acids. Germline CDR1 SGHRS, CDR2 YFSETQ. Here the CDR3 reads CASSEGLLGTQYF. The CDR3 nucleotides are TGCGCCAGCAGCGAGGGACTTCTGGGGACCCAGTACTTC.

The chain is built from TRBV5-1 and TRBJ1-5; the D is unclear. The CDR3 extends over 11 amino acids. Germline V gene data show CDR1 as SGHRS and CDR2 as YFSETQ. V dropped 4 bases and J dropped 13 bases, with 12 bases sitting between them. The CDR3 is CASSGGPPQHF. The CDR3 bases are TGCGCCAGCAGCGGAGGACCTCCACAGCATTTT.

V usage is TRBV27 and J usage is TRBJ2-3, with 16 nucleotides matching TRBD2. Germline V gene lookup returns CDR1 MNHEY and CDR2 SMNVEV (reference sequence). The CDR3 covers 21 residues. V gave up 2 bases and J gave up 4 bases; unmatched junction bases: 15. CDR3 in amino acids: CASSLKTAGTSGRGLADTQYF. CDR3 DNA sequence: TGTGCCAGCAGTTTAAAGACGGCTGGGACTAGCGGGAGGGGTTTGGCAGATACGCAGTATTTT.

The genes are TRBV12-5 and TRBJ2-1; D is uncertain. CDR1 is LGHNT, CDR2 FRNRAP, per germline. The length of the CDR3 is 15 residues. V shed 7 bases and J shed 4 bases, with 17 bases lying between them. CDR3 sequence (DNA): TGTGCTAGTGAAATGATGGGCGCCCGATACAATGAGCAGTTCTTC. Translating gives CASEMMGARYNEQFF.

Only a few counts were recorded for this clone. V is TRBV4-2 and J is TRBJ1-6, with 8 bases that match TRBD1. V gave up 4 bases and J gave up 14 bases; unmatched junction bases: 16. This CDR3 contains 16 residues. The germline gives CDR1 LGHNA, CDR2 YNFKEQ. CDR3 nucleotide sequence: TGTGCCAGCAGCCCCACCCCGGGACAGGCGATTGTGGCCCTCCACTTT. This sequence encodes CASSPTPGQAIVALHF.

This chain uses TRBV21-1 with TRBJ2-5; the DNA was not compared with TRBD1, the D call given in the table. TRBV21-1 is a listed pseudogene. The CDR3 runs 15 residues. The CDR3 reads CASSKNRGRQETQYF. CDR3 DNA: TGTGCCAGCAGCAAAAACAGGGGGCGACAAGAGACCCAGTACTTC.

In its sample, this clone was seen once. This chain's CDR3 is CASSLQLLQRTGLQETQYF. Here the CDR3 DNA reads TGTGCCAGCAGCTTACAACTTTTGCAAAGGACAGGGCTACAAGAGACCCAGTACTTC. The gene calls are TRBV7-9 and TRBJ2-5; 8 nucleotides agree with TRBD1. Germline V lookup: CDR1 SEHNR, CDR2 FQNEAQ (reference sequence). The CDR3 sequence is 19 residues long. The V segment lost 2 bases and the J segment 2 bases; nucleotides outside the gene matches: 16.

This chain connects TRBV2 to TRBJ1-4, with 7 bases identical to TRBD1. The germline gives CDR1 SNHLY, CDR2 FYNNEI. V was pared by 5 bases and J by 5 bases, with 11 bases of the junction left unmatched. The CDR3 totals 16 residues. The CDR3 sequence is CASSRQGMGGNEKLFF. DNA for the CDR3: TGTGCCAGCAGTAGACAGGGAATGGGGGGGAATGAAAAACTGTTTTTT.

The CDR3 DNA reads as TGTGCCAGCTCACCCCAGGGGGGGGCCAATGAGCAGTTCTTC. It is translated as CASSPQGGANEQFF. The rearrangement joins TRBV18 to TRBJ2-1; the D gene could be TRBD1 or TRBD2 (7 bases each). CDR1 is KGHSH, CDR2 LQKENI, per germline. There are 14 residues in the CDR3. Between the trimmed V and J ends, which lost 3 bases and 6 bases, there was a span of 12 bases. The whole variable domain, filled in from reference TRBV18 and TRBJ2-1, reads NAGVMQNPRHLVRRRGQEARLRCSPMKGHSHVYWYRQLPEEGLKFMVYLQKENIIDESGMPKERFSAEFPKEGPSILRIQQVVRGDSAAYFCASSPQGGANEQFFGPGTRLTVL.

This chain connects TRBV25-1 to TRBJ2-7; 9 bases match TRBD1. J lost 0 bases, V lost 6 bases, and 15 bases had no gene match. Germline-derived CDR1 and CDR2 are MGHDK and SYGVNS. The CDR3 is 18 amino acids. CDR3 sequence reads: CASRIFVDRGSSSYEQYF. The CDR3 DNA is TGTGCCAGCAGGATTTTTGTGGACAGGGGCTCCTCCTCCTACGAGCAGTACTTC.

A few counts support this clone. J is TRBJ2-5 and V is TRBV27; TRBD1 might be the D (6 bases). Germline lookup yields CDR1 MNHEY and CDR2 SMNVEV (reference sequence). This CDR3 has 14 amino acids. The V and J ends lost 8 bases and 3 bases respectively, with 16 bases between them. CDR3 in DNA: TGTGCCAGCGGCGTCCACAGGGAAAAAGAGACCCAGTACTTC. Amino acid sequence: CASGVHREKETQYF.

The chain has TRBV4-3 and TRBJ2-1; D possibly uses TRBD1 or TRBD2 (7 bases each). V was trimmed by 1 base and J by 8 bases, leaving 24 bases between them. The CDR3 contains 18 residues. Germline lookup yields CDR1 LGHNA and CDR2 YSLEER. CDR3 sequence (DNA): TGCGCCAGCAGCCAAGGATCCAGGGGGGGGGTCTTGTCGGATGAGCAGTTCTTC. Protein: CASSQGSRGGVLSDEQFF.

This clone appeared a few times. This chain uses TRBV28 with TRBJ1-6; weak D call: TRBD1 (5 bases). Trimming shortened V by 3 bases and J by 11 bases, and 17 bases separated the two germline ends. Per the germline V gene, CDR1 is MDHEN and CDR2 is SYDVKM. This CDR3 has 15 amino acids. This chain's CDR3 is CASSFYNRQLAPLHF. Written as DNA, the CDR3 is TGTGCCAGCAGTTTTTATAACAGGCAATTGGCACCCCTCCACTTT. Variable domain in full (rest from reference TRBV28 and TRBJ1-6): DVKVTQSSRYLVKRTGEKVFLECVQDMDHENMFWYRQDPGLGLRLIYFSYDVKMKEKGDIPEGYSVSREKKERFSLILESASTNQTSMYLCASSFYNRQLAPLHFGNGTRLTVT.

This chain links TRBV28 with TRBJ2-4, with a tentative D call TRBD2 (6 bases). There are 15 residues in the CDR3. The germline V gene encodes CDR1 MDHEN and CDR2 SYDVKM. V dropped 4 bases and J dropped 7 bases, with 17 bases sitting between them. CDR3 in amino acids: CASSSMGGQTNIQYF. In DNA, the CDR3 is TGTGCCAGCAGTTCTATGGGGGGTCAGACGAACATTCAGTACTTC.

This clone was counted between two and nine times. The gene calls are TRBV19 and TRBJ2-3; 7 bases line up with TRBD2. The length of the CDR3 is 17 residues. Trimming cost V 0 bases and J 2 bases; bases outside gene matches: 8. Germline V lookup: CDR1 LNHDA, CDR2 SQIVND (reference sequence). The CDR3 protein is CASSIDGRERNTDTQYF. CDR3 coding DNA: TGTGCCAGTAGTATAGATGGGCGGGAGCGTAACACAGATACGCAGTATTTT.

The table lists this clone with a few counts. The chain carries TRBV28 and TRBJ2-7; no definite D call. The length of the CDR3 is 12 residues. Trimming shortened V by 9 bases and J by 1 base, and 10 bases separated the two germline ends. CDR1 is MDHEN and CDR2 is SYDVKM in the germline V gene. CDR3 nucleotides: TGTGCCAGGACGGCGCGGTCCTACGAGCAGTACTTC. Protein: CARTARSYEQYF.

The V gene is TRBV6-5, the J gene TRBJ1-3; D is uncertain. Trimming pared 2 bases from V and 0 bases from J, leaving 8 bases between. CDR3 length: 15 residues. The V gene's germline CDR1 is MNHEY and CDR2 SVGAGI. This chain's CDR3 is CASSYKPVSGNTIYF. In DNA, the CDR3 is TGTGCCAGCAGTTACAAACCGGTCTCTGGAAACACCATATATTTT.

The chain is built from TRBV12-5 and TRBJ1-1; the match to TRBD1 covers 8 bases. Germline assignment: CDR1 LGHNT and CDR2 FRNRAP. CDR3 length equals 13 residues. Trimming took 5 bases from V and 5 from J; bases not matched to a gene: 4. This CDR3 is CASGRNRGTEAFF. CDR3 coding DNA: TGTGCTAGTGGTAGGAACAGGGGGACTGAAGCTTTCTTT.

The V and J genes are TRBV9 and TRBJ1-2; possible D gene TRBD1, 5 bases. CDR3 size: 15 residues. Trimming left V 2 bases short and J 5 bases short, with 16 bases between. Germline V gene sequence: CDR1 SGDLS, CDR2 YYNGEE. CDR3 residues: CASSVRAGPTYGYTF. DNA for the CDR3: TGTGCCAGCAGCGTGAGGGCGGGGCCGACTTATGGCTACACCTTC.

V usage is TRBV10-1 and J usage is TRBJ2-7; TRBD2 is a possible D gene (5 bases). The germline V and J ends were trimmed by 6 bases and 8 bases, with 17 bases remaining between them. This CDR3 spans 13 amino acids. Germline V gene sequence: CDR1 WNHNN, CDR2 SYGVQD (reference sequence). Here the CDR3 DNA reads TGCGCCAGCAGCCTAGCTGGGGTCGATCAGCAGTACTTC. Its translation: CASSLAGVDQQYF.

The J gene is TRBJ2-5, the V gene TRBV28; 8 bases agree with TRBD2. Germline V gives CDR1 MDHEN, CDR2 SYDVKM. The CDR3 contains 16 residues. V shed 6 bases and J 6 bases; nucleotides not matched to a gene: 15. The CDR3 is CASSSGSSGGRKTQYF. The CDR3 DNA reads TGTGCCAGCAGCTCAGGGTCCAGCGGGGGTCGGAAGACCCAGTACTTC.